This T cell receptor beta chain originates from a study of identical twins (dated by TCRdb to the mid-2010s). Study-wide context: The study deep-sequenced TCR alpha and beta repertoires from monozygotic twins, unrelated adults of various ages and cord blood to test whether fetal clonotypes persist. To rule out contamination, the twin experiments were replicated at different times with different library preparation protocols.

What the work shows at the level of the full study, not this receptor alone: Abundant cord blood beta clonotypes had fewer insertions, young adult naive repertoires showed a similar but weaker trend, and memory repertoires showed no such trend. Compared with coincidental sharing between unrelated individuals, out-of-frame TCR alpha sequences shared between twins had an excess of sequences with low generation probability. A weaker excess of twin sharing was found in beta out-of-frame sequences because the signal-to-noise ratio was lowered by fewer shared sequences. Because the same donors could not be followed over many years, the conclusions depended on cross-sectional statistical analysis. Invariant T cells such as MAIT and iNKT could partly confound zero-insertion analyses, though diverse VJ usage argued against this for most clonotypes. Recombination models systematically underestimated out-of-frame TCR alpha sharing in monozygotic twins but agreed with sharing between unrelated individuals.

Only healthy Caucasian donors were included. Using Miltenyi CD45RO+ enrichment and human naive T-cell isolation kits, memory (CD45RO+) and naive T cells were isolated from PBMC. The junction carries 10 bases between V and J, which are trimmed by 5 bases and 6 bases respectively. Measured from the cysteine to the phenylalanine, the CDR3 is 13 residues long. Only the CDR3 part of the read is kept: 39 bases, read in frame from the first base. CDR1 MDHEN and CDR2 SYDVKM were looked up in the germline V gene. Libraries were prepared through 5' RACE. TCRdb shows the sequencer as Illumina HiSeq 2000. A universal primer binding site was introduced by template switching, and a unique molecular identifier was present in the final cDNA, enabling accurate counting of TCR cDNA molecules. First-strand cDNA for TCR alpha and beta chains was synthesized from specific primers in the conserved constant-segment region. To control for contamination, each cDNA library was double barcoded with a SMART-Mk sample barcode plus Illumina barcodes. TruSeq adapter sequences and Illumina sample barcodes were added in two successive PCR steps. TCR alpha and beta cDNA libraries were sequenced on the Illumina HiSeq platform with custom primers. From the authors' description of their analysis: Raw reads were processed with MiGEC to extract unique molecular identifiers, and MiXCR was used to determine CDR3 positions. Recombination models were inferred per individual with the repgenHMM and IGoR tools using an EM algorithm. The analysis of shared clonotypes was done with the tcR package in R, with sharing normalized by the product of cloneset sizes. To study raw recombination free of thymic and clonal selection effects, out-of-frame nonproductive sequences were analyzed. TCRdb trimmed public reads at Q25 via fastp, called clones via MiXCR and kept in-frame beta chains. Entries are consolidated by CDR3 protein sequence, retaining the most common genes and DNA. TCRdb's processing, not the authors' own work, is the source of the V and J calls. This sample lists roughly 150,000 distinct CDR3 sequences; 3.5% were detected once. The ten largest clones capture roughly 8% of the sample.

This clonotype showed up many times. Its antigen target is currently unknown. Base qualities are missing; no much larger clone stands one base away. The sequenced material came from memory T cells sorted from blood. The cell subset or site label here, explained by the study, means: CD45RO+ enriched T cells. This TCR came from a man in his late teens or twenties in good health. The chain joins TRBV28 to TRBJ2-2; the D gene remains uncertain. The CDR3 reads as follows: CASSPWKAGELFF. The sequenced DNA: TGTGCCAGCAGTCCTTGGAAGGCCGGGGAGCTGTTTTTT.